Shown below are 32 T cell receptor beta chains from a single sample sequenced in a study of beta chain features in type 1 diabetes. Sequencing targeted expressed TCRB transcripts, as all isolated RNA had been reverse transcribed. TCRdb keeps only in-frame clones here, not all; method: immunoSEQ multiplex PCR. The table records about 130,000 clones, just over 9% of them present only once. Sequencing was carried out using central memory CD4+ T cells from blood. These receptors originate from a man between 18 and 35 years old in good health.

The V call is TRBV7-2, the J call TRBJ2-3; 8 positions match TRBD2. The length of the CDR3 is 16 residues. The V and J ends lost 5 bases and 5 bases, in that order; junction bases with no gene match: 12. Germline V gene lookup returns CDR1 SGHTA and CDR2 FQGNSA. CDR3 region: CASSRWGAGGQDTQYF. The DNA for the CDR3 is TGTGCCAGCAGCCGATGGGGCGCGGGGGGTCAAGATACGCAGTATTTT.

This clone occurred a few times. Here the CDR3 reads CASSRLTVYNSPLHF. The CDR3 region has the DNA TGTGCCAGCAGCCGGCTGACAGTTTATAATTCACCCCTCCACTTT. The chain joins TRBV28 to TRBJ1-6; a weak D match, TRBD1 (5 bases). V lost 6 bases to trimming and J lost 4 bases, with 13 bases between them. CDR1 and CDR2 from the germline V gene are MDHEN and SYDVKM. This CDR3 region has 15 residues.

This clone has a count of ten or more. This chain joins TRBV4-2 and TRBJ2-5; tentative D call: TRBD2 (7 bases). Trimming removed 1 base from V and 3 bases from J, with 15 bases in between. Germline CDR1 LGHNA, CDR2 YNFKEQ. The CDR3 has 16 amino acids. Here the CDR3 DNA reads TGTGCCAGCAGCCAAGGATCTGGGGGGGGCGAAGAGACCCAGTACTTC. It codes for CASSQGSGGGEETQYF.

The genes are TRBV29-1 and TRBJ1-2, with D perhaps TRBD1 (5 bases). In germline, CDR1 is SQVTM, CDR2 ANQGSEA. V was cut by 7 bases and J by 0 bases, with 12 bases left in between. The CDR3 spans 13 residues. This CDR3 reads CSAQEYSNYGYTF. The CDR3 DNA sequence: TGCAGCGCACAGGAATACTCTAACTATGGCTACACCTTC.

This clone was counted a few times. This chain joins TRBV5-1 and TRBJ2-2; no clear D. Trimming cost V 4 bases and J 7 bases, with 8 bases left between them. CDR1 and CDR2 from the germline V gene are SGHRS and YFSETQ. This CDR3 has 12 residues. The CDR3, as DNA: TGCGCCAGCAGCCCACGCGACGGGGAGCTGTTTTTT. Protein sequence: CASSPRDGELFF.

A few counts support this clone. The CDR3 spells CAWSAGTVETQYF. CDR3 in DNA: TGTGCCTGGAGCGCCGGGACAGTCGAGACCCAGTACTTC. The genes are TRBV30 and TRBJ2-5, with 7 bases lining up with TRBD1. The germline V gene has CDR1 GTSNPN and CDR2 SVGIG (reference sequence). J lost 5 bases, V lost 3 bases, and 6 bases had no gene match. The CDR3 is 13 amino acids.

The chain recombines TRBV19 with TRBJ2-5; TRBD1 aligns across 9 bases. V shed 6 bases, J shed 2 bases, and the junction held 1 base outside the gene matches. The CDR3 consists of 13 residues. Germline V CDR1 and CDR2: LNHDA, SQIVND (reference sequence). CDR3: CASRGQGQETQYF. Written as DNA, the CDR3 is TGTGCCAGTAGGGGACAGGGTCAAGAGACCCAGTACTTC. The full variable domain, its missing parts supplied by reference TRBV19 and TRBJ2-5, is DGGITQSPKYLFRKEGQNVTLSCEQNLNHDAMYWYRQDPGQGLRLIYYSQIVNDFQKGDIAEGYSVSREKKESFPLTVTSAQKNPTAFYLCASRGQGQETQYFGPGTRLLVL.

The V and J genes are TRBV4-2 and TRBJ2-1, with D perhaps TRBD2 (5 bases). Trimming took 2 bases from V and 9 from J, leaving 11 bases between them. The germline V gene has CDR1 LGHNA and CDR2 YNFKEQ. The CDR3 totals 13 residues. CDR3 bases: TGTGCCAGCAGCCAACAGGACTCCCGTGAGCAGTTCTTC. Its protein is CASSQQDSREQFF.

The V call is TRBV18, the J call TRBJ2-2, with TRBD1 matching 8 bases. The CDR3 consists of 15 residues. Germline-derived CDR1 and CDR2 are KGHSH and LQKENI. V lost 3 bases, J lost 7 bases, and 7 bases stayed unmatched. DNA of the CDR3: TGTGCCAGCTCACCGGACAGGGTCCGCCTCGGGGAGCTGTTTTTT. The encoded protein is CASSPDRVRLGELFF. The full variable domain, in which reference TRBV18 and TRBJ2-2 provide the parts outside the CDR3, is NAGVMQNPRHLVRRRGQEARLRCSPMKGHSHVYWYRQLPEEGLKFMVYLQKENIIDESGMPKERFSAEFPKEGPSILRIQQVVRGDSAAYFCASSPDRVRLGELFFGEGSRLTVL.

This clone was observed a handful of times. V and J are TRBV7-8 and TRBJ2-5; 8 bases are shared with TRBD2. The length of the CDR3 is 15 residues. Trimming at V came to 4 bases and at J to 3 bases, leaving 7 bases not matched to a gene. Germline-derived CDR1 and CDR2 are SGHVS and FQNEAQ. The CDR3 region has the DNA TGTGCCAGCAGCTACCTCGGGCGGGGGGAAGAGACCCAGTACTTC. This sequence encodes CASSYLGRGEETQYF.

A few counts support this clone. CDR3 in amino acids: CASLLQGRDTGELFF. Written as DNA, the CDR3 is TGTGCCAGCCTCCTCCAGGGGCGCGACACCGGGGAGCTGTTTTTT. V and J are TRBV19 and TRBJ2-2, with D perhaps matching TRBD1 (6 bases). The CDR3 has 15 residues. Per the germline V gene, CDR1 is LNHDA and CDR2 is SQIVND (reference sequence). The V and J ends lost 9 bases and 3 bases respectively, with 17 bases between them.

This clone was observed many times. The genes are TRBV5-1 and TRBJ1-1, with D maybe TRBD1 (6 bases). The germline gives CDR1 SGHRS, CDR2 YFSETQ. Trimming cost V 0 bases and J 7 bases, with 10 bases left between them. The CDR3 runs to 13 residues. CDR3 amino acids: CASSLDRVGEAFF. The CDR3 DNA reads TGCGCCAGCAGCTTGGACAGGGTAGGTGAAGCTTTCTTT.

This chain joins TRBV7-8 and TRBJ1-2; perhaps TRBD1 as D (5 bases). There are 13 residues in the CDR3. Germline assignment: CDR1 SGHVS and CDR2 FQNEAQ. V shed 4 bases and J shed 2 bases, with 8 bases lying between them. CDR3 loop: CASSYDRNYGYTF. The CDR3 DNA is TGTGCCAGCAGCTACGACAGAAACTATGGCTACACCTTC.

CDR3 in DNA: TGTGCCAGCAGCTTCTTATTTAGCGGGGGCACTGAGCAGTTCTTC. This gives the protein CASSFLFSGGTEQFF. The chain combines TRBV5-5 with TRBJ2-1, with 9 bases identical to TRBD2. The CDR3 contains 15 residues. The ends lost 2 bases at V and 9 bases at J; junction bases unmatched: 9. The germline CDR1 and CDR2 sequences are SGHKS and YYEKEE (reference sequence). The variable domain in full, with the rest retrieved from reference TRBV5-5 and TRBJ2-1, is DAGVTQSPTHLIKTRGQQVTLRCSPISGHKSVSWYQQVLGQGPQFIFQYYEKEERGRGNFPDRFSARQFPNYSSELNVNALLLGDSALYLCASSFLFSGGTEQFFGPGTRLTVL.

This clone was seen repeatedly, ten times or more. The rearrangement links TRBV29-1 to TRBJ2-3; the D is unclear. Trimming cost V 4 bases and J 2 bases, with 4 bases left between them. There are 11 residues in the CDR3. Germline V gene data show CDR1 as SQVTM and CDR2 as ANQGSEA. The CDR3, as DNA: TGCAGCGTTGGGCACACAGATACGCAGTATTTT. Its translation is CSVGHTDTQYF.

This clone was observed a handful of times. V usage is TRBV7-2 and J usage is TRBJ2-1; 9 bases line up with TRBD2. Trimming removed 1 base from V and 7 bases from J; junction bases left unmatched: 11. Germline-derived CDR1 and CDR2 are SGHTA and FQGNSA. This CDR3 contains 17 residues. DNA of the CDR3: TGTGCCAGCAGCTTAGTACTCGGCGGGGGGGCCGCGAATGAGCAGTTCTTC. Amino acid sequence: CASSLVLGGGAANEQFF. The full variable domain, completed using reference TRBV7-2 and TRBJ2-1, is GAGVSQSPSNKVTEKGKDVELRCDPISGHTALYWYRQSLGQGLEFLIYFQGNSAPDKSGLPSDRFSAERTGGSVSTLTIQRTQQEDSAVYLCASSLVLGGGAANEQFFGPGTRLTVL.

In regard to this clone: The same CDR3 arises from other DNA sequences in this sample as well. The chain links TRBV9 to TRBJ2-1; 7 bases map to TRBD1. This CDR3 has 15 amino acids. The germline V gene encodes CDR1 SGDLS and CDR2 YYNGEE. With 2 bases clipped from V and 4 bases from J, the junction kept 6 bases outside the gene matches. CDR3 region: CASSVRTGDYNEQFF. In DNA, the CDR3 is TGTGCCAGCAGCGTTAGGACAGGAGATTACAATGAGCAGTTCTTC.

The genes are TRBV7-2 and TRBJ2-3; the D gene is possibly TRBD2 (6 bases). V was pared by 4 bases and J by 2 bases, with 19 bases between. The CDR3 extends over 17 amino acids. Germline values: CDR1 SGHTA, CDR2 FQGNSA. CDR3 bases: TGTGCCAGCAGCTCACGCCCGGGACTCCTACCCACAGATACGCAGTATTTT. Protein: CASSSRPGLLPTDTQYF.

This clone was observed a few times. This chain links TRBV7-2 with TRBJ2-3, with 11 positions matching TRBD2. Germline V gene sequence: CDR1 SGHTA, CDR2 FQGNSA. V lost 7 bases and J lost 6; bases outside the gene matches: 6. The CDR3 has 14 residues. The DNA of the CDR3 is TGTGCCAGCAATTTAGCGGGGGGGGCGGATACGCAGTATTTT. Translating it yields CASNLAGGADTQYF.

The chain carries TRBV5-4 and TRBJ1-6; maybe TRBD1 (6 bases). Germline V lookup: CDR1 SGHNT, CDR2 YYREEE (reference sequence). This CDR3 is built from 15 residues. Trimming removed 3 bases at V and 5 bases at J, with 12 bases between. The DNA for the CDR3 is TGTGCCAGCAGCTCCCGGGACATAAATAATTCACCCCTCCACTTT. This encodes CASSSRDINNSPLHF.

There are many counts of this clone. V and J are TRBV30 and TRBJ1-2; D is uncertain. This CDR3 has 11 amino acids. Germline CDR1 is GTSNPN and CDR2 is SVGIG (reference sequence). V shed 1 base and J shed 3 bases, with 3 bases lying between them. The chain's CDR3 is CAWSDYYGYTF. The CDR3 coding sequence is TGTGCCTGGAGTGACTACTATGGCTACACCTTC.

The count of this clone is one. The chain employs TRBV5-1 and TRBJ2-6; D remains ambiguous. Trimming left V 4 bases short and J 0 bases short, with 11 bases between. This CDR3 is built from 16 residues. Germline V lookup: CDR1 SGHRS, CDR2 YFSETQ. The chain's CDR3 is CASSRRSDSGANVLTF. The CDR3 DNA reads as TGCGCCAGCAGCCGTCGAAGCGACTCTGGGGCCAACGTCCTGACTTTC.

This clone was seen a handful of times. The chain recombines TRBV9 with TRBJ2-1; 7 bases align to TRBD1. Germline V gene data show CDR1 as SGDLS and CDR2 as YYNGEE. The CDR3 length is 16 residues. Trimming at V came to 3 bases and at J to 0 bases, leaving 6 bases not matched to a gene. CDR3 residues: CASSGNRGSSYNEQFF. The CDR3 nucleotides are TGTGCCAGCAGCGGGAACAGGGGTAGCTCCTACAATGAGCAGTTCTTC.

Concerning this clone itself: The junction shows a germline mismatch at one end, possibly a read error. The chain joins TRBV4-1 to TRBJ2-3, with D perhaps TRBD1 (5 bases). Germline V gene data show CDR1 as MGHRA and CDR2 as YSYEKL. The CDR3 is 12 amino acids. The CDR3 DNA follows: TGCGCCAGCAGCCAACCGGACACAACGCCTCATTTT. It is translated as CASSQPDTTPHF.

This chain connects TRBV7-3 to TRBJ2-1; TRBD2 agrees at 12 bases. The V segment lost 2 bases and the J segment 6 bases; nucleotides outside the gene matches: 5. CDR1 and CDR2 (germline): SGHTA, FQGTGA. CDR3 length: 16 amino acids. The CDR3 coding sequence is TGTGCCAGCAGCTTAGGGCCTAGCGGGGGGGCCAATGAGCAGTTCTTC. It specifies CASSLGPSGGANEQFF.

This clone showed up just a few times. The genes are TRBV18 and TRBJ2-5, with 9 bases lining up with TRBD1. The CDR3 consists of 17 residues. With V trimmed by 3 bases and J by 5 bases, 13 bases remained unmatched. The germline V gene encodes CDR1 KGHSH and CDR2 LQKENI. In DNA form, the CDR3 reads TGTGCCAGCTCACCGCCGAACAGGGGGCTTCATGGGGAGACCCAGTACTTC. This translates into CASSPPNRGLHGETQYF.

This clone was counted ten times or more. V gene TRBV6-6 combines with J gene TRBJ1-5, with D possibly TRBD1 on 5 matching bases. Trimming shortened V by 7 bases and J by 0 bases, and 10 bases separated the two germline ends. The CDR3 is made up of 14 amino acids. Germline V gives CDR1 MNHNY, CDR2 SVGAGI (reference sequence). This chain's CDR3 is CASTGGGSNQPQHF. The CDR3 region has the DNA TGTGCCAGCACCGGGGGGGGTAGCAATCAGCCCCAGCATTTT.

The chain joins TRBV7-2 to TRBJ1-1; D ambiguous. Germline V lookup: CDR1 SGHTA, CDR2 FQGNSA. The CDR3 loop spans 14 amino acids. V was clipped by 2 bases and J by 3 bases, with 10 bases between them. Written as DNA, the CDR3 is TGTGCCAGCAGCTTACTATCTCGGGACACTGAAGCTTTCTTT. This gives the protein CASSLLSRDTEAFF.

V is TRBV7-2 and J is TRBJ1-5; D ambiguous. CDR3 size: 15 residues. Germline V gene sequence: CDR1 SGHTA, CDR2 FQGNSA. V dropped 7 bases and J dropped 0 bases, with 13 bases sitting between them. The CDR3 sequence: CASNDQVLSNQPQHF. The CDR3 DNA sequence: TGTGCCAGCAACGATCAGGTTCTTAGCAATCAGCCCCAGCATTTT.

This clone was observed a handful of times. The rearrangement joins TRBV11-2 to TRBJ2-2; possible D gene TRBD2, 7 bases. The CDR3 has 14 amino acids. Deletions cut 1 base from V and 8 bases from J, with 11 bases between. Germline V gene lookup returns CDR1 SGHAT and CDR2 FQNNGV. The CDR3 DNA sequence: TGTGCCAGCAGCTTAGGGGGGGGCCGTGGGGAGCTGTTTTTT. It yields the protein CASSLGGGRGELFF.

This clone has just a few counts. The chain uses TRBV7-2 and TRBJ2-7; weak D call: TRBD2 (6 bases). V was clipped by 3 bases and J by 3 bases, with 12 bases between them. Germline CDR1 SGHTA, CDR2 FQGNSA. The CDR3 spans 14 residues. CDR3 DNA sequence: TGTGCCAGCAGCTTCCCCGGGAGATACTACGAGCAGTACTTC. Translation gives CASSFPGRYYEQYF.

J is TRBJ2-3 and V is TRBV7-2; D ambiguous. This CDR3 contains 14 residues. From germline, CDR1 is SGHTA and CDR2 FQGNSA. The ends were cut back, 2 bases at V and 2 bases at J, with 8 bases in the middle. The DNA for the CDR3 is TGTGCCAGCAGCTTACAACTTCTCACAGATACGCAGTATTTT. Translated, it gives CASSLQLLTDTQYF.